This TCR beta chain was sequenced for a study of control samples from healthy donors and cancer patients. Here immunoSEQ multiplex PCR was the method, and the copy in TCRdb shows in-frame clones only, minus some. The repertoire holds around 94,000 clones, with 90% as singletons. CDR1 MNHEY and CDR2 SVGAGI come from the germline V gene. The V gene lost 2 bases and the J gene lost 7 bases, with 17 bases spanning the gap. This CDR3 has 15 amino acids. This clone was seen only once. V usage is TRBV6-5 and J usage is TRBJ1-2; TRBD1 might be the D (6 bases). The sequence was obtained from a woman in her late teens or twenties in good health. Sequenced sample: blood. CDR3 protein: CASSYQGKQGSGYTF. Written as DNA, the CDR3 is TGTGCCAGCAGTTACCAAGGAAAACAGGGCAGTGGCTACACCTTC.